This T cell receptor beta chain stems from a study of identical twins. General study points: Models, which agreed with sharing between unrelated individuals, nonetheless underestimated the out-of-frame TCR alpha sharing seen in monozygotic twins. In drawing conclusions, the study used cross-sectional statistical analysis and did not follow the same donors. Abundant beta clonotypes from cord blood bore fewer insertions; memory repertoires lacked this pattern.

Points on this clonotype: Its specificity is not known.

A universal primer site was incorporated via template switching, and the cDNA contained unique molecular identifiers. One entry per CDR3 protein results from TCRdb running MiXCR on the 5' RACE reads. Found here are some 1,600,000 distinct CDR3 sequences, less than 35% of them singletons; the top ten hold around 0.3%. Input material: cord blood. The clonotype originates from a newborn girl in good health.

In DNA, the CDR3 is TGTGCCAGCAGCTTAAGGTTACAGGCCCACGAGCAGTACTTC. Its translation is CASSLRLQAHEQYF. This chain uses TRBV7-9 with TRBJ2-7; maybe TRBD1 (5 bases). The CDR3 has 14 amino acids. Germline assignment: CDR1 SEHNR and CDR2 FQNEAQ (reference sequence). V lost 2 bases and J 5 bases, leaving 13 bases between the germline ends.